This T cell receptor beta chain was identified during a study of CD8 T cells in Susac syndrome. On the study more broadly: Patients with Susac syndrome were therapy-naive, taking corticosteroids, with some also receiving intravenous immunoglobulin, or taking intravenous immunoglobulin alone at the time their blood was drawn.

After extraction with the RNeasy kit, about 0.45 to 1 ug of the RNA was reverse transcribed using random hexamers. One entry per CDR3 protein, called by TCRdb with MiXCR from the immunoSEQ multiplex PCR reads. This table has some 94,000 distinct CDR3 sequences, roughly 94% appearing once. Germline V gene data show CDR1 as SQVTM and CDR2 as ANQGSEA. This CDR3 has 15 residues. Trimming left V 0 bases short and J 0 bases short, with 9 bases between. V usage is TRBV29-1 and J usage is TRBJ1-3; D not resolved. Sequencing used CD4+ T cells from PBMCs. The receptor was isolated from a human donor with Susac syndrome. The CDR3 region has the DNA TGCAGCGTTGAAGATAGACGAAGCTCTGGAAACACCATATATTTT. Translation gives CSVEDRRSSGNTIYF. The full variable domain, rest sourced from reference TRBV29-1 and TRBJ1-3, is SAVISQKPSRDICQRGTSLTIQCQVDSQVTMMFWYRQQPGQSLTLIATANQGSEATYESGFVIDKFPISRPNLTFSTLTVSNMSPEDSSIYLCSVEDRRSSGNTIYFGEGSWLTVV.